This T cell receptor (beta chain) was sequenced for a study of OX40 agonist ivuxolimab in advanced cancers. With respect to the entire study: Ivuxolimab, which targeted the costimulatory receptor OX40 (CD134), was an agonistic, fully human IgG2 monoclonal antibody. In the dose-escalation cohort, roughly 82% of patients were male, and the mean age was approximately 60 years with a range of roughly 23 to 90. Prior anti-PD-1, anti-PD-L1 or anti-CTLA-4 therapy was permitted, and approximately 39% of dose-escalation patients had received checkpoint inhibitors. Of the approximately 50 patients in dose escalation, some 20 had hepatocellular carcinoma, about 15 had melanoma, 9 had renal cell carcinoma and 9 had head and neck cancer. The purpose of peripheral TCRbeta sequencing was to test whether ivuxolimab changed TCR sequence diversity and led to clonal T-cell expansion. Partial responses occurred in three dose-escalation patients, of whom one had hepatocellular carcinoma and two had cutaneous melanoma. The paper reports the monotherapy dose-escalation portion (N of about 56 patients) of the phase I ivuxolimab trial. Intravenous ivuxolimab was administered to patients every 2 weeks at six dose levels: 0.01, 0.1, 0.3, 1.5, 3 and 10 mg/kg. General findings and caveats noted by the study authors: At doses from 0.1 to 3.0 mg/kg, clonal expansion was seen in both CD4+ and CD8+ blood T cells between baseline and week 6. Which antigens the clonally expanded peripheral T cells were specific for was not determined. Partial responders in the 0.1-3.0 mg/kg groups had among the lowest normalized peripheral clonal expansion, especially among CD8+ T cells. Low levels of normalized T-cell clonal expansion were also seen in some nonresponding patients. After ivuxolimab, CD8+ T cells had more expanded clones than CD4+ T cells on average.

Genomic DNA was isolated from the sorted cells so that the TCRbeta CDR3 region could be sequenced. The immunoSEQ Assay was used for sequencing of TCRbeta CDR3 regions. Here the immuneACCESS table is served through TCRdb, limited to in-frame sequences with V and J called. Missing clones are a known gap in these copies; in checked studies unresolved V genes cover under half, and the rest lacks a known reason. The sample records tens of thousands of clones, roughly 93% of which are singletons. Roughly 18% of the sample lies in the top ten. In the case of this clone: There is no known antigen for this receptor. Per-nucleotide qualities are absent, and no much larger clonotype sits a single base away.

Patients with autoimmune disease history or receiving systemic immunosuppression were excluded from the trial. Peripheral blood for TCR sequencing was collected from all dose cohorts at baseline, on cycle 4 day 1, and on cycle 7 day 1. Samples were obtained from an open-label, multicenter, first-in-human phase I dose-escalation trial of ivuxolimab. The trial enrolled adults with locally advanced or metastatic head and neck squamous cell, hepatocellular, melanoma or renal cell carcinoma. Before TCR sequencing, CD4+ T cells and CD8+ T cells from peripheral blood were sorted into separate populations. Compared with germline, V lacks 4 bases and J lacks 8 bases; bases without a gene match: 7. The CDR3 holds 14 amino acids from the cysteine to the phenylalanine. Just the 42-base CDR3 DNA is kept, in frame starting at base 1. From the germline V gene, CDR1 is MDHEN and CDR2 is SYDVKM.

The V and J segments used are TRBV28 and TRBJ1-4; 7 of the junction bases match TRBD1. Material: CD4+ or CD8+ T cells sorted from blood, obtained in a trial of the OX40 agonist ivuxolimab. The sequence came from an adult with an advanced solid tumor such as melanoma, head and neck, liver or kidney cancer. CDR3 protein: CASSSDRAYEKLFF. The nucleotide sequence reads as follows: TGTGCCAGCAGTTCCGACAGGGCCTACGAAAAACTGTTTTTT. This CDR3, with the reference TRBV28 and TRBJ1-4 proteins standing in past its ends, gives the full variable domain DVKVTQSSRYLVKRTGEKVFLECVQDMDHENMFWYRQDPGLGLRLIYFSYDVKMKEKGDIPEGYSVSREKKERFSLILESASTNQTSMYLCASSSDRAYEKLFFGSGTQLSVL.